Presented here are 20 T cell receptor beta chains from one specimen sequenced in a study of early T cells in non-severe SARS-CoV-2 infection (dated by TCRdb to about 2021). The library was generated by 5' RACE. The run used a NextSeq 500. TCRdb itself trimmed the public reads at Q25 with fastp, ran MiXCR and retained productive beta chains. Every entry covers one CDR3 protein and lists the most common genes and DNA from its rows. The sample table contains roughly 100,000 distinct CDR3 sequences; only one count was recorded for 14% of them. 5% to 7% of the sample is held by the ten biggest clonotypes. The material sequenced was whole blood. The receptor source for this set is an adult who was a healthcare worker with PCR-confirmed SARS-CoV-2 infection or an uninfected control (not recorded which).

In this sample, this clonotype turned up a few times. J is TRBJ2-5 and V is TRBV5-6, with 8 bases fitting TRBD1. V was pared by 5 bases and J by 2 bases, with 8 bases of the junction left unmatched. CDR1 and CDR2 (germline): SGHDT, YYEEEE. This CDR3 comprises 15 residues. CDR3 in DNA: TGTGCCAGCAGTCCTGTCGGACAGGGTCAAGAGACCCAGTACTTC. It yields the protein CASSPVGQGQETQYF. The whole variable domain, filled in from reference TRBV5-6 and TRBJ2-5, reads DAGVTQSPTHLIKTRGQQVTLRCSPKSGHDTVSWYQQALGQGPQFIFQYYEEEERQRGNFPDRFSGHQFPNYSSELNVNALLLGDSALYLCASSPVGQGQETQYFGPGTRLLVL.

In its sample, this clonotype was seen a few times. The gene calls are TRBV7-9 and TRBJ1-3; D remains ambiguous. The CDR3 has 12 residues. V gave up 5 bases and J gave up 7 bases, with 9 bases separating them. Per germline, CDR1 SEHNR and CDR2 FQNEAQ (reference sequence). The CDR3 DNA follows: TGTGCCAGCAGCCCCGACTCGAACACCATATATTTT. This codes for CASSPDSNTIYF.

The V gene is TRBV7-9, the J gene TRBJ2-3; D remains unclear. V shed 5 bases and J shed 0 bases, with 12 bases lying between them. The CDR3 contains 15 residues. Germline CDR1 reads SEHNR; CDR2 reads FQNEAQ (reference sequence). The CDR3 is CASSPPVASTDTQYF. The CDR3 DNA follows: TGTGCCAGCAGCCCTCCGGTGGCTAGCACAGATACGCAGTATTTT.

The genes are TRBV13 and TRBJ2-1; maybe TRBD2 (6 bases). Trimming cost V 5 bases and J 7 bases, with 18 bases left between them. The germline V gene encodes CDR1 PRHDT and CDR2 FYEKMQ (reference sequence). CDR3 length: 15 amino acids. The DNA of the CDR3 is TGTGCCAGCAGCCCGAGCGGGCTGAGCGGGAATGAGCAGTTCTTC. Translation: CASSPSGLSGNEQFF.

This clonotype was seen repeatedly, ten times or more. The chain joins TRBV29-1 to TRBJ1-2, with TRBD1 identical over 7 bases. Germline CDR1 SQVTM, CDR2 ANQGSEA. CDR3 length equals 13 residues. J was trimmed by 8 bases and V by 2 bases; bases with no gene match: 8. CDR3 DNA: TGCAGCGTTGAATACCGGGACAGAGAAGGCTACACCTTC. Translation: CSVEYRDREGYTF.

This clonotype was recorded many times. The chain is built from TRBV6-5 and TRBJ1-2, with TRBD1 matching over 8 bases. The trim removed 7 bases at V and 8 bases at J, leaving 12 bases unmatched. The CDR3 is made up of 14 amino acids. Germline CDR1 reads MNHEY; CDR2 reads SVGAGI. The CDR3 protein is CASKSGQESWGYTF. CDR3 in DNA: TGTGCCAGCAAATCGGGACAGGAGAGTTGGGGCTACACCTTC.

The genes are TRBV7-2 and TRBJ2-7; D not certain. Germline-derived CDR1 and CDR2 are SGHTA and FQGNSA. V shed 7 bases and J shed 1 base, with 14 bases lying between them. This CDR3 is built from 14 residues. The CDR3 reads CASTPRTTSYEQYF. CDR3 bases: TGTGCCAGCACCCCTCGGACCACTTCCTACGAGCAGTACTTC.

The chain employs TRBV28 and TRBJ1-2, with D unresolved. Germline-derived CDR1 and CDR2 are MDHEN and SYDVKM. V was clipped by 6 bases and J by 8 bases, with 13 bases between them. There are 12 residues in the CDR3. The CDR3 region has the DNA TGTGCCAGCAGAAAAAGGGAGGAAGGCTACACCTTC. It specifies CASRKREEGYTF.

This clonotype was counted ten times or more. The chain is built from TRBV27 and TRBJ1-6; possibly TRBD1 for D (5 bases). Germline V lookup: CDR1 MNHEY, CDR2 SMNVEV (reference sequence). This CDR3 contains 17 residues. The V and J ends lost 0 bases and 0 bases respectively, with 9 bases between them. The CDR3 sequence: CASSLSDTSSYNSPLHF. CDR3 nucleotide sequence: TGTGCCAGCAGTTTATCGGACACAAGCTCCTATAATTCACCCCTCCACTTT.

The chain joins TRBV11-2 to TRBJ1-1; D gene ambiguous. The V gene lost 9 bases and the J gene lost 1 base, with 12 bases spanning the gap. In germline, CDR1 is SGHAT, CDR2 FQNNGV. The CDR3 contains 13 residues. CDR3 nucleotides: TGTGCCAGTGTCTGGATGTCGAACACTGAAGCTTTCTTT. It encodes CASVWMSNTEAFF.

The chain uses TRBV20-1 and TRBJ1-2; 8 bases are a match to TRBD1. Trimming cost V 0 bases and J 7 bases; bases outside gene matches: 13. CDR3 length equals 16 residues. Germline CDR1 and CDR2: DFQATT and SNEGSKA (reference sequence). CDR3 in DNA: TGCAGTGCTAGAGAGGGACAGGCCAGTAACGGGGCTGGCTACACCTTC. Translation gives CSAREGQASNGAGYTF.

This clonotype was detected only a few times. The genes are TRBV5-5 and TRBJ2-1; weak D call: TRBD1 (5 bases). V was pared by 3 bases and J by 0 bases, with 16 bases between. CDR1 SGHKS and CDR2 YYEKEE come from the germline V gene (reference sequence). This CDR3 has 17 amino acids. The CDR3 DNA reads as TGTGCCAGCAGCTCGGACAAGGGTGAGAGCTCCTACAATGAGCAGTTCTTC. Encoded protein: CASSSDKGESSYNEQFF.

Only a few counts were recorded for this clonotype. The chain employs TRBV5-5 and TRBJ1-4; 7 bases match TRBD1. The CDR3 has 16 residues. The germline CDR1 and CDR2 sequences are SGHKS and YYEKEE (reference sequence). Germline trimming cut 0 bases from V and 5 bases from J; bases unmatched to any gene: 7. CDR3 region: CASSLAPGQNNEKLFF. CDR3 nucleotides: TGTGCCAGCAGCTTGGCGCCGGGACAGAACAATGAAAAACTGTTTTTT.

The rearrangement uses TRBV6-4 and TRBJ2-3; D is unclear. The CDR3 has 13 residues. The V and J ends lost 3 bases and 6 bases respectively, with 10 bases between them. Germline-derived CDR1 and CDR2 are MRHNA and SNTAGT. The CDR3 region is CASSEELLDTQYF. The CDR3 DNA sequence: TGTGCCAGCAGTGAGGAGCTACTGGATACGCAGTATTTT.

This clonotype was seen a handful of times. The V gene is TRBV10-3, the J gene TRBJ1-5; D gene unclear. The CDR3 sequence is 14 residues long. V was trimmed by 3 bases and J by 7 bases, leaving 13 bases between them. The germline V gene has CDR1 ENHRY and CDR2 SYGVKD. As DNA, the CDR3 is TGTGCCATCAGTGATAGGGATGGCGGCCAGCCCCAGCATTTT. Translation: CAISDRDGGQPQHF.

This clonotype was found many times. The chain carries TRBV7-9 and TRBJ1-4, with TRBD1 identical over 7 bases. Germline V gene lookup returns CDR1 SEHNR and CDR2 FQNEAQ (reference sequence). The CDR3 extends over 17 amino acids. The V and J ends lost 3 bases and 4 bases, in that order; junction bases with no gene match: 11. In DNA form, the CDR3 reads TGTGCCAGCAGCTTGGGGGACAGAGCAAGGCTTAATGAAAAACTGTTTTTT. This encodes CASSLGDRARLNEKLFF.

V and J are TRBV10-1 and TRBJ2-1; D is undetermined. From germline, CDR1 is WNHNN and CDR2 SYGVQD (reference sequence). V gave up 7 bases and J gave up 9 bases, with 7 bases separating them. This CDR3 contains 10 residues. The CDR3 DNA follows: TGCGCCAGCATGGGTTGTGAGCAGTTCTTC. Protein product: CASMGCEQFF.

The chain couples TRBV7-9 to TRBJ1-4; no clear D gene. CDR1 and CDR2 (germline): SEHNR, FQNEAQ (reference sequence). The CDR3 is 12 amino acids. Trimming took off 2 bases at V and 15 bases at J, with 13 bases between the two ends. The CDR3 is CASSLTELNLFF. The CDR3 DNA reads TGTGCCAGCAGCTTAACTGAGCTGAACTTGTTTTTT.

The chain links TRBV7-9 to TRBJ1-2, with a possible D match to TRBD1 (6 bases). The CDR3 is made up of 12 amino acids. Germline loops: CDR1 SEHNR, CDR2 FQNEAQ (reference sequence). V lost 5 bases, J lost 8 bases, and 12 bases lay in between. CDR3 bases: TGTGCCAGCAGCAACACAGGGTACGGCTACACCTTC. Translation: CASSNTGYGYTF. The full variable domain, with the rest looked up from reference TRBV7-9 and TRBJ1-2, is DTGVSQNPRHKITKRGQNVTFRCDPISEHNRLYWYRQTLGQGPEFLTYFQNEAQLEKSRLLSDRFSAERPKGSFSTLEIQRTEQGDSAMYLCASSNTGYGYTFGSGTRLTVV.

As for this clonotype: Likely a read error: the CDR3 ends without its conserved phenylalanine or tryptophan. Because the CDR3's place on the DNA is in doubt, the DNA is left out and the CDR3 is given as listed by TCRdb. The chain is built from TRBV11-2 and TRBJ2-7. Germline values: CDR1 SGHAT, CDR2 FQNNGV. Ends included, the CDR3 has 10 residues. The CDR3 sequence: CASSLVQVES.